Below are 2 T cell receptor beta chains sequenced from a single sample in a study of blood T cell repertoires in COVID-19. Generated by immunoSEQ multiplex PCR, the TCRdb table keeps only in-frame clones and is missing some. The sample holds roughly 110,000 clones, roughly 80% seen once. Input material: peripheral blood. Receptor source: a woman aged 40 to 50 with acute or convalescent COVID-19.

The chain has TRBV6-4 and TRBJ2-1; no clear D gene. The CDR3 consists of 15 residues. Trimming shortened V by 0 bases and J by 4 bases, and 10 bases separated the two germline ends. Germline V gene sequence: CDR1 MRHNA, CDR2 SNTAGT. The CDR3 reads CASSDSRLDYNEQFF. The CDR3 nucleotides read TGTGCCAGCAGTGACTCGCGGCTAGATTACAATGAGCAGTTCTTC.

The chain joins TRBV2 to TRBJ2-7; possibly TRBD1 for D (5 bases). Germline assignment: CDR1 SNHLY and CDR2 FYNNEI. V lost 7 bases and J 0 bases, leaving 13 bases between the germline ends. CDR3 size: 14 residues. The CDR3 reads CASTDTSNSYEQYF. Written as DNA, the CDR3 is TGTGCCAGCACGGACACATCCAACTCCTACGAGCAGTACTTC.